The 13 T cell receptor beta chains reported below all come from one sample, sequenced in a study of cytomegalovirus exposure and HLA in healthy donors. PCR involved 60 Vbeta and 13 Jbeta primers. Clones were read by immunoSEQ multiplex PCR, and TCRdb kept only the in-frame ones, dropping some. The sample holds roughly 200,000 clones, approximately 11% seen once. Input material: PBMCs. The origin of the receptors is a man aged 50 or older in good health and CMV-seropositive.

The V gene is TRBV9, the J gene TRBJ2-2; the D is unclear. The V gene lost 0 bases and the J gene lost 4 bases, with 4 bases spanning the gap. Germline CDR1 reads SGDLS; CDR2 reads YYNGEE. This CDR3 is 13 amino acids long. CDR3 sequence: CASSVAGTGELFF. The CDR3 DNA reads TGTGCCAGCAGCGTAGCAGGCACCGGGGAGCTGTTTTTT.

This clone has just a few counts. The V gene is TRBV19, the J gene TRBJ1-4; D is perhaps TRBD1 (5 bases). Germline V gives CDR1 LNHDA, CDR2 SQIVND (reference sequence). The CDR3 has 13 amino acids. V lost 9 bases and J 6 bases, leaving 14 bases between the germline ends. The CDR3: CASGVSGDEKLFF. The DNA for the CDR3 is TGTGCCAGCGGTGTCTCGGGGGATGAAAAACTGTTTTTT. Looking up the rest from reference TRBV19 and TRBJ1-4 gives the full variable domain: DGGITQSPKYLFRKEGQNVTLSCEQNLNHDAMYWYRQDPGQGLRLIYYSQIVNDFQKGDIAEGYSVSREKKESFPLTVTSAQKNPTAFYLCASGVSGDEKLFFGSGTQLSVL.

This chain links TRBV6-5 with TRBJ1-2, with D uncertain. The germline CDR1 and CDR2 sequences are MNHEY and SVGAGI. This CDR3 is 11 amino acids long. V lost 7 bases to trimming and J lost 8 bases, with 11 bases between them. The CDR3 coding sequence is TGTGCCAGCAATTCTACCGGGGGCTACACCTTC. It codes for CASNSTGGYTF.

This chain connects TRBV7-2 to TRBJ2-7, with D maybe TRBD2 (5 bases). V lost 3 bases, J lost 6 bases, and 21 bases lay in between. The CDR3 loop spans 16 amino acids. Germline V gene data show CDR1 as SGHTA and CDR2 as FQGNSA. The CDR3 DNA is TGTGCCAGCAGCTTCCCCGCCGGGGTCCCGATGAGCGAGCAGTACTTC. Translating it yields CASSFPAGVPMSEQYF.

The chain uses TRBV9 and TRBJ1-1; a weak D match, TRBD1 (6 bases). V dropped 0 bases and J dropped 1 base, with 10 bases sitting between them. This CDR3 has 15 amino acids. Germline V CDR1 and CDR2: SGDLS, YYNGEE. The chain's CDR3 is CASSVDTGRNTEAFF. CDR3 coding DNA: TGTGCCAGCAGCGTAGATACAGGGAGGAACACTGAAGCTTTCTTT.

The chain combines TRBV7-9 with TRBJ1-3; D is unclear. V gave up 5 bases and J gave up 0 bases, with 17 bases separating them. Germline V lookup: CDR1 SEHNR, CDR2 FQNEAQ (reference sequence). The CDR3 covers 17 residues. This CDR3 reads CASSLRPGEISGNTIYF. For the CDR3, the DNA is TGTGCCAGCAGCCTAAGGCCCGGGGAAATCTCTGGAAACACCATATATTTT.

This chain joins TRBV5-8 and TRBJ1-1; tentative D call: TRBD1 (5 bases). Germline loops: CDR1 SGHTS, CDR2 YDEGEE. The CDR3 spans 17 residues. Deletions cut 1 base from V and 3 bases from J, with 19 bases between. CDR3 DNA sequence: TGTGCCAGCAGCTTGTCAGGGAGACTCTTAGCGGACACTGAAGCTTTCTTT. Protein sequence: CASSLSGRLLADTEAFF.

This clone showed up just a few times. The genes are TRBV6-4 and TRBJ2-2, with D perhaps TRBD2 (6 bases). Germline V gene data show CDR1 as MRHNA and CDR2 as SNTAGT. Trimming removed 6 bases at V and 2 bases at J, with 10 bases between. CDR3 length equals 14 residues. The CDR3 protein is CASRLDYNTGELFF. The CDR3 region has the DNA TGTGCCAGCAGATTGGACTATAACACCGGGGAGCTGTTTTTT.

The chain is built from TRBV15 and TRBJ2-3; D call uncertain. Trimming cost V 0 bases and J 2 bases, with 9 bases left between them. The CDR3 is 15 residues long. From germline, CDR1 is LNHNV and CDR2 YYDKDF (reference sequence). For the CDR3, the DNA is TGTGCCACCAGCAGAGATCCCACATACACAGATACGCAGTATTTT. Translating gives CATSRDPTYTDTQYF.

The chain employs TRBV5-1 and TRBJ2-3; 8 positions agree with TRBD1. There are 13 residues in the CDR3. The V gene's germline CDR1 is SGHRS and CDR2 YFSETQ. V lost 10 bases to trimming and J lost 3 bases; unmatched junction nucleotides: 7. CDR3 nucleotide sequence: TGCGCCGGACAGGGCAGGGTGACAGATACGCAGTATTTT. Translating gives CAGQGRVTDTQYF.

The CDR3 loop reads CASSLGEGQPIFF. The CDR3, as DNA: TGTGCCAGCAGCTTAGGGGAGGGTCAGCCGATCTTCTTC. The chain is built from TRBV7-9 and TRBJ2-1; 7 bases are shared with TRBD2. This CDR3 is 13 amino acids long. J lost 16 bases, V lost 1 base, and 10 bases had no gene match. Germline-derived CDR1 and CDR2 are SEHNR and FQNEAQ (reference sequence).

The chain uses TRBV5-4 and TRBJ2-5, with D uncertain. The CDR3 spans 13 residues. V lost 1 base and J lost 12, with 16 bases in between. Germline CDR1 SGHNT, CDR2 YYREEE (reference sequence). CDR3 loop: CASSLYNSPEKYF. The CDR3 DNA follows: TGTGCCAGCAGCTTGTATAACAGCCCAGAAAAGTACTTC.

This clone was observed a few times. The chain recombines TRBV28 with TRBJ2-5; 8 bases are shared with TRBD2. With V trimmed by 5 bases and J by 4 bases, 6 bases remained unmatched. The CDR3 has 14 residues. Germline V gene data show CDR1 as MDHEN and CDR2 as SYDVKM. CDR3: CASSPGGARETQYF. The CDR3 DNA sequence: TGTGCCAGCAGTCCCGGGGGGGCGCGAGAGACCCAGTACTTC. Full variable domain (missing parts from reference TRBV28 and TRBJ2-5): DVKVTQSSRYLVKRTGEKVFLECVQDMDHENMFWYRQDPGLGLRLIYFSYDVKMKEKGDIPEGYSVSREKKERFSLILESASTNQTSMYLCASSPGGARETQYFGPGTRLLVL.